The entry below gives a single T cell receptor (beta chain) sequence along with its context. There is no known antigen for this receptor. No base-level quality is on record; no much larger clone is a single base apart. CDR1 LGHDT and CDR2 YNNKEL were looked up in the germline V gene (reference sequence). A distance of 10 bases separates the germline ends of V and J, which lose 4 bases and 6 bases respectively. Reading from cysteine to phenylalanine, the CDR3 counts 14 amino acids. The CDR3 DNA has 42 bases and is translated from base 1. TCRbeta CDR3 regions were amplified from genomic DNA by means of the immunoSEQ Assay, a bias-controlled multiplex PCR. For the original study's pipeline: Nucleated cell counts per sample were estimated from amplification of reference gene primers within the assay. Sequence reads were collapsed and filtered to measure the absolute abundance of every unique TCRbeta CDR3 rearrangement. Productive Simpson clonality was computed per sample as the square root of Simpson's diversity index over productive rearrangements. The clones in this table, taken by TCRdb from immuneACCESS, are in-frame only. Not every clone is retained; where verified, under half of the shortfall comes from an unresolved V gene, and the cause of the rest is unknown. V and J calls and clone size come straight from that table; D and trimming were deduced from the DNA. For this sample there are approximately 500,000 clones; 70% to 90% appear just once. Of the sample, roughly 7.4% is held by the ten largest clones.

One collaborating source in Seattle enrolled patients during active infection and followed them longitudinally through the course of disease. Whole blood was collected in K2EDTA tubes by collaborating institutions according to the institutions' own protocols. For TCRbeta analysis, collaborators shipped samples as frozen whole blood, isolated PBMCs, or DNA extracted from either of those sample types. This record comes from a study of blood T cell repertoires in COVID-19 (dated by TCRdb to the early 2020s). For the wider study: Samples covering the acute and convalescent phases of COVID-19 were provided by collaborators in the United States, Italy and Spain. The material from the prospective study consisted of cDNA or gDNA derived from T cells, B-cell-depleted T cells, or PBMCs. The dataset comprised deeply sampled blood TCRbeta repertoires from subjects exposed to, actively infected with, or recovered from COVID-19. The repertoires were made available in a free public database intended to serve as a resource for research on the immune response to SARS-CoV-2. The samples were drawn from the first 160 participants of the ongoing ImmuneRACE study and from roughly 1,300 subjects provided by 6 global collaborators. A de-identified subject ID, COVID-19 status, age in years and sex were almost always included in the sample metadata. HLA class I and class II types, where available, came from metadata supplied by the sample provider rather than from assay-based typing. The study at large found these results: How much clinical and demographic metadata was included differed by source and by participant, and the metadata was provided uncurated.

This sequence was found in a woman aged 45-65 years with COVID-19, enrolled during active disease. The chain links TRBV3-1 (or the pseudogene TRBV3-2) with TRBJ1-6; there is no confident call for the D gene. Sequences were obtained from peripheral blood. At the DNA level, the sequence is TGTGCCAGCAGCCTGGCGCCAGGTAATTCACCCCTCCACTTT. It translates as CASSLAPGNSPLHF.